This passage covers 29 T cell receptor beta chains from one sample sequenced in a study of response to subunit inactivated influenza vaccine. MiXCR, run by TCRdb on the RT-PCR reads, gives a single entry per CDR3 protein. The table has some 600,000 distinct CDR3 sequences, 12% to 15% seen once. Here the sequenced sample was PBMCs from blood, taken less than 15 days before vaccination. These receptors came from a man between 50 and 59 years old who received an inactivated influenza vaccine.

The sample holds many counts of this clonotype. The rearrangement joins TRBV5-1 to TRBJ2-1; TRBD1 matches at 8 bases. The germline V gene encodes CDR1 SGHRS and CDR2 YFSETQ. The V and J ends lost 4 bases and 8 bases, in that order; junction bases with no gene match: 5. The CDR3 length is 13 residues. CDR3 DNA: TGCGCCAGCAGCGGAAGACAGGGGCATGAGCAGTTCTTC. Residues: CASSGRQGHEQFF.

The J gene is TRBJ2-5, the V gene TRBV7-9, with TRBD2 identical over 10 bases. The V and J ends lost 8 bases and 1 base, in that order; junction bases with no gene match: 4. The CDR3 is 14 residues long. Per germline, CDR1 SEHNR and CDR2 FQNEAQ (reference sequence). CDR3 protein: CASVSSGGQETQYF. The CDR3 bases are TGTGCCAGCGTATCTAGCGGGGGCCAAGAGACCCAGTACTTC.

J is TRBJ2-2 and V is TRBV7-9; D ambiguous. The CDR3 has 14 residues. Germline-derived CDR1 and CDR2 are SEHNR and FQNEAQ (reference sequence). The V end lost 3 bases, the J end lost 1 base, and 6 bases lay between the germline ends. CDR3 DNA sequence: TGTGCCAGCAGCTTGCGACTGAACACCGGGGAGCTGTTTTTT. Translating gives CASSLRLNTGELFF. The whole variable domain, remainder taken from reference TRBV7-9 and TRBJ2-2, is DTGVSQNPRHKITKRGQNVTFRCDPISEHNRLYWYRQTLGQGPEFLTYFQNEAQLEKSRLLSDRFSAERPKGSFSTLEIQRTEQGDSAMYLCASSLRLNTGELFFGEGSRLTVL.

The chain links TRBV4-1 to TRBJ1-6; D possibly corresponds to TRBD1 (5 bases). The CDR3 has 16 residues. Per germline, CDR1 MGHRA and CDR2 YSYEKL. Trimming shortened V by 2 bases and J by 5 bases, and 13 bases separated the two germline ends. This chain's CDR3 is CASSQNPGRHNSPLHF. DNA for the CDR3: TGCGCCAGCAGCCAAAATCCGGGACGGCATAATTCACCCCTCCACTTT.

This clonotype was counted between two and nine times. V and J are TRBV20-1 and TRBJ2-7; D remains ambiguous. Trimming pared 6 bases from V and 6 bases from J, leaving 21 bases between. CDR3 length equals 14 residues. The germline V gene encodes CDR1 DFQATT and CDR2 SNEGSKA (reference sequence). The CDR3 is CSALWVQRFSEQYF. CDR3 bases: TGCAGTGCCCTCTGGGTGCAGCGATTCTCCGAGCAGTACTTC.

This clonotype was recorded many times. This chain joins TRBV4-1 and TRBJ2-7; a possible D gene is TRBD2 (5 bases). This CDR3 region has 16 residues. Trimming shortened V by 1 base and J by 2 bases, and 15 bases separated the two germline ends. Germline values: CDR1 MGHRA, CDR2 YSYEKL. The CDR3 coding sequence is TGCGCCAGCAGCCAAGTCGGGCGGGCTCTCCCCTACGAGCAGTACTTC. Its translation is CASSQVGRALPYEQYF.

This clonotype appeared a few times. This chain joins TRBV6-2 or TRBV6-3 and TRBJ2-3; 12 nucleotides match TRBD2. CDR1 and CDR2 from the germline V gene are MNHEY and SVGEGT. The CDR3 consists of 18 residues. Trimming at V came to 0 bases and at J to 5 bases, leaving 9 bases not matched to a gene. Here the CDR3 DNA reads TGTGCCAGCAGTTACTCGACTAGCGGGGGTCATGATAGAGATACGCAGTATTTT. As protein: CASSYSTSGGHDRDTQYF.

The V and J genes are TRBV7-9 and TRBJ1-2; D not resolved. The V gene lost 0 bases and the J gene lost 4 bases, with 12 bases spanning the gap. The CDR3 is made up of 15 amino acids. The V gene's germline CDR1 is SEHNR and CDR2 FQNEAQ (reference sequence). CDR3 coding DNA: TGTGCCAGCAGCTTAGCGCTCCCCAGCTCCTATGGCTACACCTTC. Translating gives CASSLALPSSYGYTF.

In this sample, this clonotype turned up a few times. The chain employs TRBV11-2 and TRBJ1-6; D is uncertain. CDR1 and CDR2 from the germline V gene are SGHAT and FQNNGV. Trimming stripped 2 bases from V and 7 bases from J, with 12 bases between. The CDR3 extends over 15 amino acids. CDR3 sequence (DNA): TGTGCCAGCAGCTTATATCGGGAGAGGAATTCACCCCTCCACTTT. It is translated as CASSLYRERNSPLHF.

This clonotype has more than one count but fewer than ten. This chain uses TRBV20-1 with TRBJ2-7, with D perhaps TRBD1 (6 bases). The V end lost 0 bases, the J end lost 5 bases, and 17 bases lay between the germline ends. There are 15 residues in the CDR3. Looked up from germline, CDR1 is DFQATT and CDR2 is SNEGSKA (reference sequence). DNA for the CDR3: TGCAGTGCTAGAGATATCAGAGGGGGATTCGACGAGCAGTACTTC. This gives the protein CSARDIRGGFDEQYF.

This clonotype was recorded a few times. The chain recombines TRBV5-5 with TRBJ2-3, with D unresolved. CDR1 is SGHKS, CDR2 YYEKEE, per germline (reference sequence). The CDR3 is 16 amino acids. V lost 4 bases to trimming and J lost 1 base, with 16 bases between them. The CDR3 is CASSPWAVRGTDTQYF. DNA of the CDR3: TGTGCCAGCAGCCCCTGGGCCGTTCGGGGCACAGATACGCAGTATTTT.

J is TRBJ2-5 and V is TRBV15; D not resolved. CDR1 and CDR2 from the germline V gene are LNHNV and YYDKDF (reference sequence). The CDR3 has 12 residues. V lost 8 bases and J lost 4, with 11 bases in between. The CDR3 nucleotides are TGTGCCACCGGGAAACCTCGAGAGACCCAGTACTTC. Translation gives CATGKPRETQYF.

The genes are TRBV5-1 and TRBJ2-5, with 7 bases aligning to TRBD2. The CDR3 is 14 amino acids. The V segment lost 3 bases and the J segment 4 bases; nucleotides outside the gene matches: 6. From germline, CDR1 is SGHRS and CDR2 YFSETQ. CDR3 DNA sequence: TGCGCCAGCAGCTCCGGACCGGGGGGAGAGACCCAGTACTTC. Protein sequence: CASSSGPGGETQYF.

This clonotype was counted a few times. This chain uses TRBV20-1 with TRBJ2-7, with TRBD2 matching over 10 bases. Trimming at V came to 0 bases and at J to 2 bases, leaving 7 bases not matched to a gene. Looked up from germline, CDR1 is DFQATT and CDR2 is SNEGSKA (reference sequence). This CDR3 comprises 16 residues. The CDR3 loop is CSARDHWTSGTYEQYF. CDR3 DNA sequence: TGCAGTGCTAGAGATCACTGGACTAGCGGAACCTACGAGCAGTACTTC.

The CDR3 sequence: CASNPRGRETEAFF. As DNA, the CDR3 is TGTGCCAGCAACCCAAGGGGGCGTGAGACTGAAGCTTTCTTT. The rearrangement links TRBV6-1 to TRBJ1-1; 7 bases map to TRBD1. The CDR3 sequence is 14 residues long. V lost 7 bases, J lost 5 bases, and 10 bases stayed unmatched. Germline V gene lookup returns CDR1 MNHNS and CDR2 SASEGT.

The gene calls are TRBV7-2 and TRBJ2-3; 7 bases are shared with TRBD1. The CDR3 is 18 residues long. The J segment lost 3 bases and the V segment lost 0 bases, leaving 12 bases of the junction unmatched. Germline CDR1 and CDR2: SGHTA and FQGNSA. This CDR3 reads CASSLARFLTGVTDTQYF. The CDR3 DNA is TGTGCCAGCAGCTTAGCGCGGTTCCTTACAGGGGTAACAGATACGCAGTATTTT.

This clonotype was picked up a small number of times. The V gene is TRBV5-1, the J gene TRBJ1-6, with D unclear. Between the trimmed V and J ends, which lost 6 bases and 7 bases, there was a span of 14 bases. CDR1 and CDR2 (germline): SGHRS, YFSETQ. The CDR3 totals 14 residues. The CDR3 here is CASKFSTENSPLHF. The CDR3 DNA is TGCGCCAGCAAGTTTTCGACGGAGAATTCACCCCTCCACTTT.

This clonotype was observed at least ten times. The chain couples TRBV7-2 to TRBJ2-1, with D perhaps TRBD2 (6 bases). This CDR3 comprises 17 residues. CDR1 is SGHTA, CDR2 FQGNSA, per germline. V lost 1 base to trimming and J lost 5 bases, with 18 bases between them. In nucleotides, the CDR3 is TGTGCCAGCAGCTTAGGAAGGGGAGGTAGCGTTAACAATGAGCAGTTCTTC. Residues: CASSLGRGGSVNNEQFF.

The chain recombines TRBV5-1 with TRBJ2-4; D remains ambiguous. Trimming took 4 bases from V and 3 from J, leaving 11 bases between them. The CDR3 is made up of 14 amino acids. Germline V gives CDR1 SGHRS, CDR2 YFSETQ. DNA of the CDR3: TGCGCCAGCAGCCCTCGACCCGTCAAAAACATTCAGTACTTC. It translates to CASSPRPVKNIQYF.

This chain uses TRBV7-8 with TRBJ1-1; D may be TRBD1 (5 bases). Germline V gives CDR1 SGHVS, CDR2 FQNEAQ. The V and J ends lost 10 bases and 3 bases respectively, with 15 bases between them. The CDR3 runs 13 residues. CDR3 in DNA: TGTGCCACCACCCTGGGGCTTGACACTGAAGCTTTCTTT. Amino acid sequence: CATTLGLDTEAFF.

There are a few counts of this clonotype. The rearrangement joins TRBV12-3 or TRBV12-4 to TRBJ2-5; 8 bases map to TRBD1. Germline trimming cut 7 bases from V and 5 bases from J; bases unmatched to any gene: 9. This CDR3 has 14 residues. The DNA for the CDR3 is TGTGCCAGCACCAAGACAGGGGAAAGGGAGACCCAGTACTTC. It is translated as CASTKTGERETQYF.

The rearrangement links TRBV20-1 to TRBJ2-3; D gene uncertain. This CDR3 contains 12 residues. CDR1 and CDR2 (germline): DFQATT, SNEGSKA (reference sequence). Trimming took off 5 bases at V and 1 base at J, with 7 bases between the two ends. This chain's CDR3 is CSAAGGTDTQYF. In DNA form, the CDR3 reads TGCAGTGCTGCTGGAGGCACAGATACGCAGTATTTT.

This clonotype is a singleton in its sample. The CDR3 sequence: CSAPSSGGSDTQYF. For the CDR3, the DNA is TGCAGTGCCCCCAGCAGCGGGGGCTCAGATACGCAGTATTTT. J is TRBJ2-3 and V is TRBV20-1, with 8 positions matching TRBD2. Per the germline V gene, CDR1 is DFQATT and CDR2 is SNEGSKA (reference sequence). Trimming cost V 6 bases and J 4 bases; bases outside gene matches: 9. The CDR3 covers 14 residues.

The chain employs TRBV5-1 and TRBJ2-7; D remains unclear. The CDR3 extends over 13 amino acids. The germline V gene encodes CDR1 SGHRS and CDR2 YFSETQ. The germline V and J ends were trimmed by 0 bases and 7 bases, with 11 bases remaining between them. CDR3 protein: CASSLVVDEEQYF. CDR3 nucleotide sequence: TGCGCCAGCAGCTTGGTGGTCGACGAGGAGCAGTACTTC.

The chain uses TRBV4-3 and TRBJ2-1, with unresolved D. V gave up 0 bases and J gave up 4 bases, with 7 bases separating them. The germline CDR1 and CDR2 sequences are LGHNA and YSLEER. CDR3 length: 14 residues. As DNA, the CDR3 is TGCGCCAGCAGCCAAGAGATCGGTTACAATGAGCAGTTCTTC. It specifies CASSQEIGYNEQFF.

The chain joins TRBV5-1 to TRBJ2-3, with 7 nucleotides matching TRBD2. Germline V gives CDR1 SGHRS, CDR2 YFSETQ. This CDR3 contains 15 residues. Trimming took 3 bases from V and 2 from J; bases not matched to a gene: 6. The CDR3 loop is CASSSGLPNTDTQYF. DNA of the CDR3: TGCGCCAGCAGCTCGGGACTACCTAACACAGATACGCAGTATTTT.

This clonotype has a count of ten or more. The chain links TRBV2 to TRBJ2-1; D not resolved. The CDR3 is 13 residues long. Trimming removed 4 bases at V and 5 bases at J, with 9 bases between. Germline assignment: CDR1 SNHLY and CDR2 FYNNEI. DNA of the CDR3: TGTGCCAGCAGTGCTCTCGTGAACAATGAGCAGTTCTTC. It specifies CASSALVNNEQFF.

Ten or more counts support this clonotype. The chain links TRBV7-9 to TRBJ2-3; 8 bases fit TRBD2. Looked up from germline, CDR1 is SEHNR and CDR2 is FQNEAQ (reference sequence). The CDR3 has 15 residues. With 4 bases clipped from V and 5 bases from J, the junction kept 8 bases outside the gene matches. The CDR3 DNA reads as TGTGCCAGCAGCTCCGGACTAGCCCGTTTAGATACGCAGTATTTT. Translating gives CASSSGLARLDTQYF.

This clonotype has only a few counts. V usage is TRBV28 and J usage is TRBJ2-7; 11 bases are a match to TRBD2. The CDR3 contains 15 residues. Germline V gene data show CDR1 as MDHEN and CDR2 as SYDVKM. V lost 5 bases, J lost 4 bases, and 7 bases stayed unmatched. The CDR3 loop is CASSVAGGPKYEQYF. CDR3 DNA: TGTGCCAGCAGTGTAGCGGGAGGGCCTAAGTACGAGCAGTACTTC.